The next 19 T cell receptor beta chains were all read from a single sample in a study of T-cell reconstitution after alpha-beta-depleted transplantation in children. Library preparation (for TCRbeta) was performed with unique molecular identifiers. MiXCR, run by TCRdb on the PCR reads, gives a single entry per CDR3 protein. The table has about 420,000 distinct CDR3 sequences, roughly 10% seen once. This sample comprised PBMCs from the stem cell graft donor, obtained from the stem cell graft. The receptors stem from a human donor who donated a stem cell graft to a child with acute myeloid leukemia.

This clonotype is a singleton in its sample. The chain uses TRBV6-1 and TRBJ2-7, with TRBD1 matching over 7 bases. Trimming at V came to 4 bases and at J to 2 bases, leaving 2 bases not matched to a gene. Germline-derived CDR1 and CDR2 are MNHNS and SASEGT. CDR3 length: 13 residues. The DNA of the CDR3 is TGTGCCAGCAGTGTCCAGGGGGCCTACGAGCAGTACGTC. Translated: CASSVQGAYEQYV.

This clonotype turned up a few times. This chain links TRBV2 with TRBJ2-2; a weak D match, TRBD2 (5 bases). This CDR3 has 13 residues. The ends were cut back, 6 bases at V and 4 bases at J, with 9 bases in the middle. Germline V gene data show CDR1 as SNHLY and CDR2 as FYNNEI. This CDR3 is CASRREFTGELFF. The CDR3 nucleotides read TGTGCCAGCAGGAGGGAGTTCACCGGGGAGCTGTTTTTT.

This clonotype has more than one count but fewer than ten. The gene calls are TRBV6-1 and TRBJ1-1, with 10 nucleotides matching TRBD1. The CDR3 is 13 residues long. J lost 5 bases, V lost 6 bases, and 3 bases had no gene match. Germline V gives CDR1 MNHNS, CDR2 SASEGT. CDR3 DNA sequence: TGTGCCAGCAGAGGGACAGGGGATACTGAAGCTTTCTTT. This sequence encodes CASRGTGDTEAFF.

This clonotype occurred a few times. The chain recombines TRBV5-1 with TRBJ2-7, with a possible D match to TRBD1 (6 bases). The CDR3 is 17 residues long. V lost 0 bases and J lost 1, with 17 bases in between. Germline V lookup: CDR1 SGHRS, CDR2 YFSETQ. CDR3 protein: CASSLVPARGQSYEQYF. The CDR3 DNA reads as TGCGCCAGCAGCTTGGTTCCCGCCAGGGGTCAATCCTACGAGCAGTACTTC.

This clonotype was counted only a few times. The chain carries TRBV12-3 or TRBV12-4 and TRBJ1-3; possible D gene TRBD1, 5 bases. The CDR3 totals 12 residues. V was cut by 6 bases and J by 7 bases, with 10 bases left in between. CDR3 nucleotides: TGTGCCAGCAGACTTGGGGGGAACACCATATATTTT. Translation gives CASRLGGNTIYF.

The gene calls are TRBV6-5 and TRBJ2-2; D is ambiguous. V was pared by 7 bases and J by 7 bases, with 7 bases between. The CDR3 is 11 amino acids. In germline, CDR1 is MNHEY, CDR2 SVGAGI. CDR3: CASTWSGELFF. CDR3 bases: TGTGCCAGCACCTGGAGCGGGGAGCTGTTTTTT.

This chain joins TRBV5-1 and TRBJ2-7; 8 bases align to TRBD2. Germline V lookup: CDR1 SGHRS, CDR2 YFSETQ. This CDR3 comprises 14 residues. V gave up 4 bases and J gave up 6 bases; unmatched junction bases: 9. The CDR3 protein is CASSPGGDEGEQYV. CDR3 nucleotides: TGCGCCAGCAGCCCGGGGGGGGACGAGGGCGAGCAGTACGTC.

This clonotype was seen repeatedly, ten times or more. V is TRBV25-1 and J is TRBJ2-7, with TRBD1 matching 7 bases. The CDR3 is made up of 12 amino acids. Germline CDR1 MGHDK, CDR2 SYGVNS. V dropped 5 bases and J dropped 5; count of bases not matched to a gene: 3. CDR3 amino acids: CASSQGVHEQYV. The CDR3 coding sequence is TGTGCCAGCAGTCAGGGGGTGCACGAGCAGTACGTC.

This clonotype was observed many times. The chain joins TRBV20-1 to TRBJ2-3; D possibly matches TRBD1 or TRBD2 (5 bases each). Germline V gene sequence: CDR1 DFQATT, CDR2 SNEGSKA (reference sequence). The CDR3 is 17 residues long. V gave up 0 bases and J gave up 0 bases, with 16 bases separating them. CDR3 bases: TGCAGTGCTAGAGAAGTCCGGGACGAGGCTAGCACAGATACGCAGTATTTT. Translated: CSAREVRDEASTDTQYF.

This rearrangement joins TRBV5-1 to TRBJ2-2, with D perhaps matching TRBD1 or TRBD2 (6 bases each). V was clipped by 4 bases and J by 6 bases, with 16 bases between them. The CDR3 extends over 15 amino acids. Germline CDR1 reads SGHRS; CDR2 reads YFSETQ. CDR3 DNA sequence: TGCGCCAGCAGCCCTGATGGGGGGCTGTCCGGGGAGCTGTTTTTT. Protein: CASSPDGGLSGELFF.

In this sample, this clonotype turned up a few times. This chain joins TRBV12-3 or TRBV12-4 and TRBJ1-2; D may be TRBD1 (6 bases). The CDR3 contains 14 residues. V lost 5 bases, J lost 0 bases, and 10 bases lay in between. CDR3 in DNA: TGTGCCAGCAGTGGACAGAGCGCTAACTATGGCTACACCTTC. This gives the protein CASSGQSANYGYTF.

This chain links TRBV12-3 or TRBV12-4 with TRBJ2-7; D is unresolved. The CDR3 contains 15 residues. V gave up 7 bases and J gave up 0 bases, with 16 bases separating them. CDR3: CASTLLVGSSYEQYF. The CDR3 DNA is TGTGCCAGCACCCTGTTAGTCGGGTCCTCCTACGAGCAGTACTTC.

This clonotype was detected only a few times. This chain connects TRBV5-6 to TRBJ2-7; 7 bases align to TRBD1. The CDR3 sequence is 14 residues long. With V trimmed by 1 base and J by 2 bases, 3 bases remained unmatched. Germline V gives CDR1 SGHDT, CDR2 YYEEEE. CDR3 nucleotide sequence: TGTGCCAGCAGCTTGCGCGGACAGGCCTACGAGCAGTACGTC. As protein: CASSLRGQAYEQYV.

This chain links TRBV7-9 with TRBJ2-3, with D perhaps matching TRBD1 or TRBD2 (5 bases each). V was shortened by 5 bases and J by 2 bases, with 11 bases between the two germline ends. Germline V gene data show CDR1 as SEHNR and CDR2 as FQNEAQ (reference sequence). CDR3 length equals 14 residues. Written as DNA, the CDR3 is TGTGCCAGCAGCCGGGACCCAAACACAGATACGCAGTATTTT. It translates to CASSRDPNTDTQYF. Full variable domain (rest looked up from reference TRBV7-9 and TRBJ2-3): DTGVSQNPRHKITKRGQNVTFRCDPISEHNRLYWYRQTLGQGPEFLTYFQNEAQLEKSRLLSDRFSAERPKGSFSTLEIQRTEQGDSAMYLCASSRDPNTDTQYFGPGTRLTVL.

This chain uses TRBV11-2 with TRBJ2-1; the D call may be TRBD1 or TRBD2 (5 bases each). V dropped 7 bases and J dropped 6 bases, with 19 bases sitting between them. The CDR3 covers 15 residues. Looked up from germline, CDR1 is SGHAT and CDR2 is FQNNGV. The CDR3 region is CASKLGAHGANEQFF. The DNA for the CDR3 is TGTGCCAGCAAACTCGGGGCTCACGGGGCCAATGAGCAGTTCTTC.

Notes on this clonotype: Because it lacks the conserved phenylalanine or tryptophan at the end, this CDR3 is likely a read error. The chain links TRBV7-2 to TRBJ2-1; 8 nucleotides line up with TRBD2. V lost 8 bases, J lost 6 bases, and 12 bases stayed unmatched. The CDR3 totals 15 residues. CDR1 and CDR2 from the germline V gene are SGHTA and FQGNSA. CDR3 in amino acids: CASRSGTSGINEQFL. The CDR3 bases are TGTGCCAGCCGGTCCGGGACTAGTGGTATCAATGAGCAGTTCTTG.

The CDR3 here is CASSFGMTSSYNEQFF. For the CDR3, the DNA is TGTGCCAGTAGTTTTGGGATGACAAGCTCCTACAATGAGCAGTTCTTC. The J gene is TRBJ2-1, the V gene TRBV19; D not certain. Germline V gene sequence: CDR1 LNHDA, CDR2 SQIVND (reference sequence). Trimming cost V 5 bases and J 0 bases, with 14 bases left between them. The CDR3 loop spans 16 amino acids.

Only a few counts were recorded for this clonotype. This rearrangement joins TRBV7-2 to TRBJ2-3; a weak D match, TRBD2 (5 bases). Germline V lookup: CDR1 SGHTA, CDR2 FQGNSA. Trimming took off 3 bases at V and 4 bases at J, with 14 bases between the two ends. This CDR3 is built from 15 residues. The CDR3 sequence is CASSFRGSLPDTQYF. The CDR3 DNA reads TGTGCCAGCAGCTTCAGAGGGAGTCTCCCAGATACGCAGTATTTT.

By sample share, this clonotype is medium-sized (0.01 to 0.1%). The chain employs TRBV27 and TRBJ2-7; weak D call: TRBD1 (5 bases). The CDR3 extends over 13 amino acids. Germline assignment: CDR1 MNHEY and CDR2 SMNVEV (reference sequence). V was trimmed by 8 bases and J by 4 bases, leaving 15 bases between them. In nucleotides, the CDR3 is TGTGCCAGCGGGGCAGGAAGTATGTACGAGCAGTACTTC. Its protein product is CASGAGSMYEQYF.